This is a list of T cell receptor beta chains from one sample in a study of T cells after yellow fever vaccination. Using its own MiXCR run on the 5' RACE reads, TCRdb lists one record per CDR3 protein. The table records 450,000 to 600,000 distinct CDR3 sequences, about 13% of them present only once. Sequenced here: PBMCs, sampled on the day of the yellow fever booster vaccination. The receptors stem from a man younger than 45 who received the YFV17D yellow fever vaccine. The CDR3 runs from the conserved cysteine through the conserved F or W. A D gene is named only where the DNA matches it firmly. Some rows have no size entry. The others give once, few or many, or a class for an expanded clone.

V gene	J gene	D gene	clone size	CDR3 length	CDR3 protein	CDR3 DNA
TRBV9	TRBJ2-6	TRBD1	.	18	CASSNRDRGNSGANVLTF	TGTGCCAGCAGCAACCGGGACAGGGGCAACTCTGGGGCCAACGTCCTGACTTTC
TRBV2	TRBJ1-4	TRBD1	.	15	CASSEDLQGAEKLFF	TGTGCCAGCAGTGAGGACCTCCAGGGGGCTGAAAAACTGTTTTTT
TRBV6-5	TRBJ2-1	.	few	13	CASSYQSYNEQFF	TGTGCCAGCAGTTACCAAAGCTACAATGAGCAGTTCTTC
TRBV29-1	TRBJ2-1	.	.	15	CSVGVGGTYYNEQFF	TGCAGCGTCGGTGTAGGGGGGACTTATTACAATGAGCAGTTCTTC
TRBV5-4	TRBJ1-1	.	.	14	CASSLQQVNTEAFF	TGTGCCAGCAGCTTGCAGCAGGTGAACACTGAAGCTTTCTTT
TRBV5-1	TRBJ2-1	TRBD2	.	15	CASSLGTSRASEQFF	TGCGCCAGCAGCTTGGGGACTAGCAGGGCAAGTGAGCAGTTCTTC
TRBV5-1	TRBJ2-5	TRBD2	few	17	CASSQGLAGVYQETQYF	TGCGCCAGCAGCCAAGGACTAGCGGGAGTGTATCAAGAGACCCAGTACTTC
TRBV20-1	TRBJ2-2	TRBD2	.	16	CSARASGRLVTGELFF	TGCAGTGCTAGAGCTAGCGGGAGGTTGGTCACCGGGGAGCTGTTTTTT
TRBV15	TRBJ2-5	.	.	15	CATSNDREGVETQYF	TGTGCCACCAGCAACGACAGGGAGGGTGTGGAGACCCAGTACTTC
TRBV27	TRBJ2-3	TRBD2	.	18	CASSKPGLAGGGTDTQYF	TGTGCCAGCAGTAAACCGGGACTAGCGGGAGGAGGGACAGATACGCAGTATTTT
TRBV5-6	TRBJ1-2	.	few	14	CASSLINAAGGYTF	TGTGCCAGCAGCCTGATCAATGCGGCCGGTGGCTACACCTTC
TRBV20-1	TRBJ1-1	TRBD1	.	14	CSAQVTGRDTEAFF	TGCAGTGCTCAGGTGACAGGGCGAGACACTGAAGCTTTCTTT
TRBV6-6	TRBJ2-5	.	.	13	CASHRPGQETQYF	TGTGCCAGTCACCGGCCGGGGCAAGAGACCCAGTACTTC
TRBV25-1	TRBJ2-6	TRBD1	.	18	CASSESPGTGPGANVLTF	TGTGCCAGCAGTGAATCCCCCGGGACAGGGCCTGGGGCCAACGTCCTGACTTTC
TRBV7-8	TRBJ2-7	.	.	17	CASSLVFRGAISYEQYF	TGTGCCAGCAGCTTAGTATTTAGGGGAGCCATTTCCTACGAGCAGTACTTC
TRBV6-2/TRBV6-3	TRBJ1-6	TRBD1	.	15	CASSGTGQGNSPLHF	TGTGCCAGCAGCGGAACGGGACAGGGTAATTCACCCCTCCACTTT
TRBV6-2/TRBV6-3	TRBJ2-1	.	.	13	CASSYLQTKEQFF	TGTGCCAGCAGTTACCTACAAACCAAGGAGCAGTTCTTC
TRBV6-6	TRBJ2-5	.	.	12	CASSGYSETQYF	TGTGCCAGCAGTGGATATTCGGAGACCCAGTACTTC
TRBV6-2/TRBV6-3	TRBJ2-7	.	few	18	CASRELILGRGNLYEQYF	TGTGCCAGCAGGGAGCTGATACTGGGACGGGGAAATCTATACGAGCAGTACTTC
TRBV19	TRBJ2-1	.	.	17	CASSGVGRLGAYNEQFF	TGTGCCAGTAGTGGTGTTGGTCGGCTAGGGGCCTACAATGAGCAGTTCTTC
TRBV24-1	TRBJ2-1	.	.	13	CATSDLASREQFF	TGTGCCACCAGTGATTTGGCTAGTCGTGAGCAGTTCTTC
TRBV30	TRBJ2-3	TRBD2	few	15	CAWRAGGSSTDTQYF	TGTGCCTGGAGGGCCGGGGGGAGTAGCACAGATACGCAGTATTTT
TRBV29-1	TRBJ2-6	TRBD1	.	18	CSVEGTGTSRSGANVLTF	TGCAGCGTTGAAGGGACAGGGACTTCTCGCTCTGGGGCCAACGTCCTGACTTTC
TRBV20-1	TRBJ2-3	.	.	17	CSANSPQFDFSTDTQYF	TGCAGTGCAAATAGTCCCCAGTTTGACTTTAGCACAGATACGCAGTATTTT
TRBV5-1	TRBJ2-7	TRBD2	few	16	CASSLSAAGENYEQYF	TGCGCCAGCAGCTTATCCGCAGCGGGAGAAAACTACGAGCAGTACTTC
TRBV11-2	TRBJ2-3	.	few	15	CASSFPDPLVQTQYF	TGTGCCAGCAGCTTTCCGGATCCCCTAGTGCAGACGCAGTATTTT
TRBV5-1	TRBJ2-7	TRBD1	few	14	CASSGPGQGYEQYF	TGCGCCAGCAGCGGTCCGGGACAGGGCTACGAGCAGTACTTC
TRBV7-2	TRBJ2-7	.	few	15	CASSQLAPTSYEQYF	TGTGCCAGCAGCCAATTAGCCCCGACTTCCTACGAGCAGTACTTC
TRBV9	TRBJ2-3	TRBD2	many	14	CASSRLAGADTQYF	TGCGCCAGCAGCAGACTAGCGGGAGCAGATACGCAGTATTTT
TRBV2	TRBJ1-5	TRBD1	.	16	CASSAFGQGSNQPQHF	TGTGCCAGCAGTGCGTTCGGACAGGGTTCCAATCAGCCCCAGCATTTT
TRBV13	TRBJ2-3	.	.	15	CASSLGWTADGTQYF	TGTGCCAGCAGCTTAGGGTGGACAGCTGATGGTACGCAGTATTTT
TRBV12-3/TRBV12-4	TRBJ2-1	TRBD2	.	16	CASRNLAGGLENEQFF	TGTGCCAGCAGAAATCTAGCGGGAGGGTTAGAGAATGAGCAGTTCTTC
TRBV7-7	TRBJ2-7	.	.	15	CASSPGGVSYYEQYF	TGTGCTAGCAGCCCGGGCGGGGTCTCCTACTACGAGCAGTACTTC